The sequence of this T cell receptor beta chain was determined in a study of blood T cell repertoires in COVID-19 (dated by TCRdb to the early 2020s). With respect to the entire study: ImmuneRACE Cohort 3 recovered participants were defined by two consecutive negative NP/OP PCR tests, healthcare professional clearance, or symptom resolution. The collaborator samples originated in the United States, Italy and Spain and spanned the acute and convalescent phases of COVID-19. The prospective study material was composed of cDNA or gDNA derived from T cells, B-cell-depleted T cells, or PBMCs. Subjects who had been exposed to COVID-19, were actively infected with it, or had recovered from it provided the deeply sampled blood TCRbeta repertoires that made up the dataset. The repertoires were made available in a free public database intended to serve as a resource for research on the immune response to SARS-CoV-2. Samples were obtained from the ongoing ImmuneRACE study (first 160 participants) and from 1,254 subjects provided by 6 global collaborators. The sample metadata nearly always contained a de-identified subject ID, COVID-19 status, age in years and sex. HLA class I and class II types, where available, came from metadata supplied by the sample provider rather than from assay-based typing.

The immunoSEQ Assay, a bias-controlled multiplex PCR, was used to amplify TCRbeta CDR3 regions from genomic DNA. Processing in the source paper ran as follows. Nucleated cell counts per sample were estimated from amplification of reference gene primers within the assay. To quantify the absolute abundance of each unique TCRbeta CDR3 rearrangement, sequence reads were collapsed and filtered. Productive Simpson clonality was computed per sample as the square root of Simpson's diversity index over productive rearrangements. In TCRdb, the immuneACCESS table is reduced to in-frame sequences with V and J assigned. These tables do not hold every clone; where another copy was compared, an unresolved V gene accounts for under half, and the others remain unexplained. That table gives V, J and clone size, and the DNA gave D and trimming. A total of 350,000 to 450,000 clones appear in this sample, around 87% of them only once. The ten largest account for roughly 1.9% of the sample.

Broad study findings and their caveats: How much clinical and demographic metadata was included differed by source and by participant, and the metadata was provided uncurated.

The CDR3 numbers 15 residues from cysteine through phenylalanine. Only the CDR3 region is kept as DNA, spanning 45 bases read in frame from base 1. Relative to germline, V is 6 bases shorter and J is 3 bases shorter, with 17 bases between their ends. CDR1 and CDR2 are read off the germline V gene (reference sequence) as LNHDA and SQIVND. On this clone itself: This clone's antigen is unknown. No quality values exist for individual bases; no much larger clone is one base distant.

Enrolling through a virtual design, the prospective study's participants ranged in age from roughly 18 to 89 years and lived across about two dozen United States geographic areas. In the prospective study, participants were assigned to cohorts based on the clinical history participants reported in a screening survey and a study questionnaire. Each participant in the prospective study had whole blood, serum and a nasopharyngeal or oropharyngeal swab collected by mobile phlebotomists. Prospective study participants could optionally give additional blood draws and questionnaires over a roughly 2-month period. Before DNA extraction, blood samples from the prospective study were shipped at room temperature or frozen.

This receptor was identified in a man aged 35-49 years in a cohort exposed to, infected with or recovered from COVID-19 (not recorded which). The V gene is TRBV19 and the J gene is TRBJ1-2, and the D gene may be TRBD1, 5 bases matching. The sequencing input was PBMCs or T cells enriched from blood (not recorded which). The CDR3 region has the sequence CASSRGKDGYYGYTF. DNA sequence: TGTGCCAGTAGCCGGGGGAAGGACGGATACTATGGCTACACCTTC.